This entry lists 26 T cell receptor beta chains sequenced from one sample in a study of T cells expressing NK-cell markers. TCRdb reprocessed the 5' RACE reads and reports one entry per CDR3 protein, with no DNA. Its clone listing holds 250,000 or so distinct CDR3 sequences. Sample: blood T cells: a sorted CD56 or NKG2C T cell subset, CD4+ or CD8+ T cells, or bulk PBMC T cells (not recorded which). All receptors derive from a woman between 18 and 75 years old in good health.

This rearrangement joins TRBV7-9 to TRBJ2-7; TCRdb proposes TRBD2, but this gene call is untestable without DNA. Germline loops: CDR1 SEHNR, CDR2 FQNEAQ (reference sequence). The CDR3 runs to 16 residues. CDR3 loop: CASSLLAGDYSYEQYF.

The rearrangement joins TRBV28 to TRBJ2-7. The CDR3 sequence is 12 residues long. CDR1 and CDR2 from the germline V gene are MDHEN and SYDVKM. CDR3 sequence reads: CASSLRMGEQYF.

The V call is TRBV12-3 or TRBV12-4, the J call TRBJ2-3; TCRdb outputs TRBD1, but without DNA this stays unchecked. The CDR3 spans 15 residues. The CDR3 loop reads CASTVGDRGSDTQYF.

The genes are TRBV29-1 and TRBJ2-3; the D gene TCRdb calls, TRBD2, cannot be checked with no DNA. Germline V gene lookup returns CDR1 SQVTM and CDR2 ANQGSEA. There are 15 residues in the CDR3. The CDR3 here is CSVSAGSGLTDTQYF.

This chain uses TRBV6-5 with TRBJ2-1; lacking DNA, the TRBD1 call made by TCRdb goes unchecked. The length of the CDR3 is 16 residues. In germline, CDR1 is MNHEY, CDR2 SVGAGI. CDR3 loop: CASSYFPPSSYNEQFF.

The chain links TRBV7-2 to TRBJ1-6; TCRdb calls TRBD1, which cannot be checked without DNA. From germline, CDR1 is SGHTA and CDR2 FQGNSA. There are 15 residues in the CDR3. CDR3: CASSQRGQPNSPLHF. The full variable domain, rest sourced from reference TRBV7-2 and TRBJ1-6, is GAGVSQSPSNKVTEKGKDVELRCDPISGHTALYWYRQSLGQGLEFLIYFQGNSAPDKSGLPSDRFSAERTGGSVSTLTIQRTQQEDSAVYLCASSQRGQPNSPLHFGNGTRLTVT.

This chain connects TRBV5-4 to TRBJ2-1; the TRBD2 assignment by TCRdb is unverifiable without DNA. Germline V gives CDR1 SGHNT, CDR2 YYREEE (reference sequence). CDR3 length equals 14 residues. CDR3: CASSLSGSPRGQFF.

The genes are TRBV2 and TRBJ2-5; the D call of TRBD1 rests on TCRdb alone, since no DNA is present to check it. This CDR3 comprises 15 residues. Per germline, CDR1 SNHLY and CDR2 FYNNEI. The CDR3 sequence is CASRAGTGGQETQYF.

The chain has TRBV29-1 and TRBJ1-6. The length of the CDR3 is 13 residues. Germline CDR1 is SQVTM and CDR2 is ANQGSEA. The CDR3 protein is CSVEVQPNSPLHF.

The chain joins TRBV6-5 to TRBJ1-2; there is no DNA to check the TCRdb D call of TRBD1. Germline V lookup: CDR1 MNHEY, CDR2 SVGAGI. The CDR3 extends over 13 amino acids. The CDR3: CASSWDENYGYTF.

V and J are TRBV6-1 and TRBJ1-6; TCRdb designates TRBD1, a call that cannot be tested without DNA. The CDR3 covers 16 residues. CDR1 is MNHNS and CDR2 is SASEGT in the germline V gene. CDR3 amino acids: CASSPGTGAFNSPLHF.

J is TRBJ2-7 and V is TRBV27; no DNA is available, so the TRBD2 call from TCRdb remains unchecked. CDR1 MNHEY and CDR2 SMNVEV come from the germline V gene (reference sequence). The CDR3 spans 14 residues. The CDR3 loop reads CASSPQLAWDEQYF.

The CDR3 loop reads CATTYRDQPQHF. The gene calls are TRBV21-1 and TRBJ1-5. TRBV21-1 represents a pseudogene. The CDR3 is made up of 12 amino acids.

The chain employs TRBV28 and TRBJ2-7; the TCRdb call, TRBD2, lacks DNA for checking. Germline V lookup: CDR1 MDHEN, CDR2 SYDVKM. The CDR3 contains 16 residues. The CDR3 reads CASSPISSGSTYEQYF. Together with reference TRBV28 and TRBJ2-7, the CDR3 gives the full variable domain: DVKVTQSSRYLVKRTGEKVFLECVQDMDHENMFWYRQDPGLGLRLIYFSYDVKMKEKGDIPEGYSVSREKKERFSLILESASTNQTSMYLCASSPISSGSTYEQYFGPGTRLTVT.

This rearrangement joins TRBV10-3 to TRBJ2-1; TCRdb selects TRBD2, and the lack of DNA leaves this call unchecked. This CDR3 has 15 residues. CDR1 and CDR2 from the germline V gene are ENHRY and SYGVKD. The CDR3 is CAISPGLAGDNEQFF.

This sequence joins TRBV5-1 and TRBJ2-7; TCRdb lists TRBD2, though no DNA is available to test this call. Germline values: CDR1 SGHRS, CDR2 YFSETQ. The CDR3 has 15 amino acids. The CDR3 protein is CASSWGTSGSYEQYF.

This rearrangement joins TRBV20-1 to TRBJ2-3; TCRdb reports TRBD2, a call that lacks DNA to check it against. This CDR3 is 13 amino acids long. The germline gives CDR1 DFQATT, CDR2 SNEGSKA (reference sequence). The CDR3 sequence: CSAKGLAGDTQYF.

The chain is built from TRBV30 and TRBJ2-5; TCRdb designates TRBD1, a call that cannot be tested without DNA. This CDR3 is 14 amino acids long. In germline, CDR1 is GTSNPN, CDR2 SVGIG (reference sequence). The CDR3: CAWSQTRDQETQYF.

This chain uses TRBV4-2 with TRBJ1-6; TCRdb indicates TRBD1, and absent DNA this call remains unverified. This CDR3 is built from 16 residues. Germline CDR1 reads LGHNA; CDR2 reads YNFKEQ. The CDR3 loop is CASSQVEGQGISPLHF.

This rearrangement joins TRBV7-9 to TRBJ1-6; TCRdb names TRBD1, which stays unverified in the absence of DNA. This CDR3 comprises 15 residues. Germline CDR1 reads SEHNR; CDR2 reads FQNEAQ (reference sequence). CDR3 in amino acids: CASSPSTVDNSPLHF.

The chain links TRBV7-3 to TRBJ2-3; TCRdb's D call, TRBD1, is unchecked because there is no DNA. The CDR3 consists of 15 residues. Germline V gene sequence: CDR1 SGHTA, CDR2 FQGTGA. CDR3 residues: CASTKTGVYTDTQYF.

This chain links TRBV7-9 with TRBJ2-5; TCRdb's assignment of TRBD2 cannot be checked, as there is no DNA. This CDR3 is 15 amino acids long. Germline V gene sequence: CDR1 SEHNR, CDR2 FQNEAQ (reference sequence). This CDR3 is CASSLVLADQETQYF.

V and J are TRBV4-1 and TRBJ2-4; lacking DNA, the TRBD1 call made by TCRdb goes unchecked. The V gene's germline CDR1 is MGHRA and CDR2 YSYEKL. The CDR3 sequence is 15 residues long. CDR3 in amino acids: CASSQVGTGLNIQYF.

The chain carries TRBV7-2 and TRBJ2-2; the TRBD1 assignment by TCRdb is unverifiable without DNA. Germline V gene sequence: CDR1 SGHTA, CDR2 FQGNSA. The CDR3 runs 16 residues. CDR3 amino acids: CASSLVAGAATGELFF.

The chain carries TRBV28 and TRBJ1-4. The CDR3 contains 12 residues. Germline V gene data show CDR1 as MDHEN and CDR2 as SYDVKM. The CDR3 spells CAGGSANEKLFF.

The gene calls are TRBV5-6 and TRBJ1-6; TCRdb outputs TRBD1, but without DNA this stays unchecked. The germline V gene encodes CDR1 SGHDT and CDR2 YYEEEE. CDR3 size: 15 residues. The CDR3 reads CASSRRQVNNSPLHF.